Sequencing of this T cell receptor (beta chain) was carried out in a study of blood T cell repertoires in COVID-19. Study details: The United States, Italy and Spain provided the acute and convalescent COVID-19 samples. PBMCs, B-cell-depleted T cells, or T cells provided the cDNA or gDNA that made up the material.

Trimming shortened V by 7 bases and J by 4 bases, and 17 bases separated the two germline ends. The germline V gene has CDR1 SGHAT and CDR2 FQNNGV. The CDR3 runs to 14 residues. Produced via immunoSEQ multiplex PCR; TCRdb's table is partial and in-frame only. Counted here are around 250,000 clones, approximately 87% occurring once; the ten biggest clones make up roughly 4.5%. This chain connects TRBV11-2 to TRBJ2-7; TRBD2 is a possible D gene (6 bases). The origin of this receptor is a man in his sixties who had recovered from COVID-19. The source material was peripheral blood. The CDR3 coding sequence is TGTGCCAGCAACGTGGGAGGAGGCCCTTACGAGCAGTACTTC. Amino acids: CASNVGGGPYEQYF.